Each of the 8 T cell receptor beta chains below was sequenced from the same sample in a study of esophageal squamous cell carcinoma under preoperative chemotherapy. TCRdb re-called the PCR reads through MiXCR, storing one row per CDR3 protein. The top ten clones hold roughly 32% of a sample with under 20,000 distinct CDR3 sequences, about 43% of them seen once. The time point here: after preoperative PTX-NDP chemotherapy. Sample collection occurred from a patient given preoperative chemotherapy. The receptors here all came from a human donor with esophageal squamous cell carcinoma. The donor label of this sample is uncertain.

The chain has TRBV6-1 and TRBJ1-1; D is possibly TRBD1 (6 bases). Trimming cost V 4 bases and J 2 bases, with 14 bases left between them. The CDR3 has 15 amino acids. Germline CDR1 and CDR2: MNHNS and SASEGT. In DNA form, the CDR3 reads TGTGCCAGCAGTGCCTTGGCAGGGGCCAACACTGAAGCTTTCTTT. Translated, it gives CASSALAGANTEAFF.

J is TRBJ2-2 and V is TRBV7-2, with 9 nucleotides matching TRBD2. The DNA end favors TRBJ2-3, so the J call may be wrong. This CDR3 region has 15 residues. The germline gives CDR1 SGHTA, CDR2 FQGNSA. For the CDR3, the DNA is TGTGCCAGGGGCTTACTGGCGGGAGGGACAGAGGCGCAGTATTTT. This translates into CARGLLAGGTEAQYF.

Many counts were recorded for this clonotype. The chain is built from TRBV10-2 and TRBJ2-5; 14 bases agree with TRBD2. Germline lookup yields CDR1 WSHSY and CDR2 SAAADI. This CDR3 is 16 amino acids long. V shed 6 bases, J shed 11 bases, and the junction held 14 bases outside the gene matches. Here the CDR3 reads CASSGTSGSMYNEQYF. The CDR3 DNA sequence: TGCGCCAGCAGCGGGACTAGCGGGAGTATGTACAATGAGCAGTACTTC.

This clonotype was found a few times. This chain's CDR3 is CASSLISGGPDTQYF. DNA for the CDR3: TGTGCCAGCAGCTTAATCTCGGGGGGGCCAGATACGCAGTATTTT. This chain uses TRBV11-3 with TRBJ2-3, with 8 bases that match TRBD2. Germline lookup yields CDR1 SGHNT and CDR2 YENEEA. The length of the CDR3 is 15 residues. The junction had 5 bases not matched to a gene; V was cut back by 2 bases and J by 4 bases.

Remarks on this clonotype: One base away lies a much larger clone, so this may be a sequencing read error. The rearrangement uses TRBV27 and TRBJ2-1; 9 bases fit TRBD2. The CDR3 extends over 15 amino acids. Germline-derived CDR1 and CDR2 are MNHEY and SMNVEV (reference sequence). Trimming took 4 bases from V and 10 from J; bases not matched to a gene: 11. As DNA, the CDR3 is TGTGCCAGCAGTTCGGGCGGGAGGGCCTTCGGCGAGCAGTTCTTC. This encodes CASSSGGRAFGEQFF.

This clonotype has a handful of counts. The V gene is TRBV15, the J gene TRBJ2-1; 11 bases fit TRBD2. Germline V lookup: CDR1 LNHNV, CDR2 YYDKDF (reference sequence). J gave up 6 bases and V 1 base, and 8 bases lay outside the gene matches. The CDR3 covers 17 residues. The CDR3 sequence is CATSRGGLAGGSNEQFF. CDR3 in DNA: TGTGCCACCAGCAGAGGGGGCCTAGCGGGAGGCTCCAATGAGCAGTTCTTC.

This clonotype was seen ten or more times. The chain links TRBV6-5 to TRBJ1-1, with TRBD1 as a possible D gene (6 bases). Deletions cut 0 bases from V and 0 bases from J, with 17 bases between. CDR3 length equals 18 residues. Germline CDR1 is MNHEY and CDR2 is SVGAGI. This CDR3 is CASSYSPWGQTMNTEAFF. CDR3 DNA sequence: TGTGCCAGCAGTTACTCCCCCTGGGGGCAGACGATGAACACTGAAGCTTTCTTT.

This clonotype was detected ten times or more. The junction departs from the called germline gene at one end, perhaps through a read error. The CDR3 reads CPRKGVQGHEQGTQYF. The CDR3 DNA reads TGCCCCCGCAAAGGGGTTCAGGGACACGAACAGGGTACGCAGTATTTT. The chain recombines TRBV25-1 with TRBJ2-3; tentatively, D is TRBD1 (6 bases). Germline V CDR1 and CDR2: MGHDK, SYGVNS. The CDR3 extends over 16 amino acids.